This T cell receptor (beta chain) was documented in a study of PD-1 blockade in mismatch repair-deficient tumors. PCR or immunohistochemistry showed mismatch repair deficiency in every enrolled patient. This CDR3 region has 14 residues. The germline CDR1 and CDR2 sequences are MNHEY and SVGAGI. V was shortened by 0 bases and J by 5 bases, with 11 bases between the two germline ends. Measured with immunoSEQ multiplex PCR; TCRdb has only the in-frame clones, and not every one. The repertoire holds over 30,000 clones, with 75% to 90% as singletons. The specimen was PBMCs, collected 6 to 7 weeks after starting pembrolizumab. The origin of this receptor is an adult with mismatch repair-deficient cancer. The chain joins TRBV6-5 to TRBJ2-7; TRBD2 might be the D (5 bases). The CDR3 bases are TGTGCCAGCAGTTACTCACGGGAATGGCACGAGCAGTACTTC. It translates to CASSYSREWHEQYF.